This T cell receptor beta chain was retrieved from a study of monozygotic twins with cystic fibrosis. Germline CDR1 reads MNHNS; CDR2 reads SASEGT. V dropped 1 base and J dropped 2 bases, with 11 bases sitting between them. The CDR3 covers 15 residues. Sequencing was performed with immunoSEQ multiplex PCR; in TCRdb, only in-frame clones are kept and a portion is missing. The data hold a few thousand clones, with 95% to 97% observed a single time. The genes are TRBV6-1 and TRBJ1-2; D ambiguous. Sequences were obtained from blood. The TCR comes from a boy between 2 and 10 years old with cystic fibrosis. CDR3 sequence reads: CASSEVLGSNYGYTF. The CDR3 bases are TGTGCCAGCAGTGAAGTTTTGGGCAGCAACTATGGCTACACCTTC.